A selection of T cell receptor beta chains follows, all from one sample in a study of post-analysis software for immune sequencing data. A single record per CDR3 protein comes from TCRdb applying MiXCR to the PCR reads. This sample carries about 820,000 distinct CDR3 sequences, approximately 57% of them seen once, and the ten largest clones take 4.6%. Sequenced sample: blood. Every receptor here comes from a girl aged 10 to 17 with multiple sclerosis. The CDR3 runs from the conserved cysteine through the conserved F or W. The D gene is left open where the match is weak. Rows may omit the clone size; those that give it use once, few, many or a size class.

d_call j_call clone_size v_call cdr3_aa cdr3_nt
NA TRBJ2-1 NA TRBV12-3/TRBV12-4 CASSNSGLGNEQFF TGTGCCAGCAGCAACTCGGGCCTCGGGAATGAGCAGTTCTTC
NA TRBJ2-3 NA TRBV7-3 CASSLTVGGPTVTQYF TGTGCCAGCAGCTTAACCGTGGGAGGACCTACAGTTACGCAGTATTTT
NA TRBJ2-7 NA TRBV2 CASSPPIGGGPGDKQYF TGTGCCAGCAGTCCCCCCATAGGGGGAGGGCCGGGTGACAAGCAGTACTTC
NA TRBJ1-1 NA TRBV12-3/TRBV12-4 CASSSHQTQKWKAFF TGTGCCAGCAGTTCCCATCAGACTCAAAAGTGGAAAGCTTTCTTT
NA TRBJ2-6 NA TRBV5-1 CASSLAGHSGANVLTF TGCGCCAGCAGCTTGGCAGGGCACTCTGGGGCCAACGTCCTGACTTTC
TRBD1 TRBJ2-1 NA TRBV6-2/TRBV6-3 CASSYTGQSYNEQFF TGTGCCAGCAGTTACACGGGACAGAGTTACAATGAGCAGTTCTTC
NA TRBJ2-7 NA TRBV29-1 CSVARTASYEQYF TGCAGCGTCGCCAGGACGGCGTCCTACGAGCAGTACTTC
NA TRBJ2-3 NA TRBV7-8 CASAAWASARPSTDTQYF TGTGCCAGCGCCGCCTGGGCTAGCGCACGACCGAGCACAGATACGCAGTATTTT
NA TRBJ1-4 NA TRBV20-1 CSARMWATNEKLFF TGCAGTGCTAGAATGTGGGCAACTAATGAAAAACTGTTTTTT
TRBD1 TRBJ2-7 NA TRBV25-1 CATTGSGTARDEQYF TGTGCCACGACCGGTTCAGGGACAGCCAGAGACGAGCAGTACTTC
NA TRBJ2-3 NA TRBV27 CASSFIPSDTQYF TGTGCCAGCAGTTTCATCCCCTCAGATACGCAGTATTTT
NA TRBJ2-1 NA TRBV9 CASSAGATFYNEQFF TGTGCCAGCAGCGCCGGGGCAACCTTCTACAATGAGCAGTTCTTC
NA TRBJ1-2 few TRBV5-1 CASSLTTGGVYGYTF TGCGCCAGCAGCTTGACGACCGGAGGAGTCTATGGCTACACCTTC
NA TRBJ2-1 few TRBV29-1 CSVDLIADNEQFF TGCAGCGTTGACCTAATAGCGGACAATGAGCAGTTCTTC
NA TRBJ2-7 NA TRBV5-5 CASSYESTSREQYF TGTGCCAGCAGCTACGAAAGCACAAGCCGCGAGCAGTACTTC
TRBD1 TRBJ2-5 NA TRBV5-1 CASSGGQSRQETQYF TGCGCCAGCAGCGGGGGACAGTCGAGGCAAGAGACCCAGTACTTC
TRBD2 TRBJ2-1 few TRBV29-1 CSVAGTSGGVLDYNEQFF TGCAGCGTTGCAGGGACTAGCGGGGGGGTTCTCGACTACAATGAGCAGTTCTTC
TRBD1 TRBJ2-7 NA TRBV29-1 CSVERTGDLYEQYF TGCAGCGTTGAGAGGACAGGGGACCTCTACGAGCAGTACTTC
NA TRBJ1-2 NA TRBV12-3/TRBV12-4 CASSLATEGGETF TGTGCCAGCAGTTTGGCCACCGAGGGCGGTGAGACCTTC
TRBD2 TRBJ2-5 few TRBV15 CATSSLREETSVETQYF TGTGCCACCAGCAGCCTCAGGGAGGAGACTAGCGTAGAGACCCAGTACTTC
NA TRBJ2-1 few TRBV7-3 CASSFVADSYNEQFF TGTGCCAGCAGCTTTGTAGCGGATTCCTACAATGAGCAGTTCTTC
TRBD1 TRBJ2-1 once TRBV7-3 CASRYLGPTTGQPVNEQFF TGTGCCAGCAGGTATTTGGGCCCCACGACAGGGCAACCCGTGAATGAGCAGTTCTTC
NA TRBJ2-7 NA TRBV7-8 CASATLRGQGEQYF TGTGCCAGCGCCACTCTGCGGGGGCAGGGCGAGCAGTACTTC
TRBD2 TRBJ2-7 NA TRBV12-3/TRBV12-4 CASSFGTSTPSYF TGTGCCAGCAGTTTTGGGACTAGCACCCCATCGTACTTC
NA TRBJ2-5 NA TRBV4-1 CASSQTMAETQYF TGCGCCAGCAGTCAGACCATGGCGGAGACCCAGTACTTC
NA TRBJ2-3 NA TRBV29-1 CSVGRVGTQYF TGCAGCGTCGGCCGGGTGGGTACGCAGTATTTT
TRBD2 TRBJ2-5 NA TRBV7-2 CASSSGAGGTQYF TGTGCCAGTAGCTCAGGGGCGGGGGGGACCCAGTACTTC
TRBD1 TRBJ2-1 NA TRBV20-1 CSARARGRNEQFF TGCAGTGCTAGAGCCAGGGGGCGAAATGAGCAGTTCTTC